Detailed here is one TCR beta chain. No antigen is known for it. This CDR3 contains 15 residues. Germline lookup yields CDR1 SGHTA and CDR2 FQGTGA. V gave up 2 bases and J gave up 3 bases, with 14 bases separating them. This sample was taken from a study of shared clonotypes between healthy human individuals. General study points: Compared with clonotypes that all four donors shared, non-shared clonotypes had lower generation probabilities.

Investigators spread the genomic DNA of each subset evenly over several immunoSEQ plates. Clones were read by immunoSEQ multiplex PCR, and TCRdb kept only the in-frame ones, dropping some. The sample yields roughly 1.5 million clones, about 98% seen once. The genes are TRBV7-3 and TRBJ2-7; TRBD2 is a possible D gene (7 bases). Sequencing input: naive CD4+ T cells sorted from blood. The subset was: CD45RA+ positively selected. The clonotype was recovered from a young man in good health. The CDR3 reads CASSLGGASIYEQYF. The CDR3 region has the DNA TGTGCCAGCAGCTTAGGGGGGGCCTCCATCTACGAGCAGTACTTC.